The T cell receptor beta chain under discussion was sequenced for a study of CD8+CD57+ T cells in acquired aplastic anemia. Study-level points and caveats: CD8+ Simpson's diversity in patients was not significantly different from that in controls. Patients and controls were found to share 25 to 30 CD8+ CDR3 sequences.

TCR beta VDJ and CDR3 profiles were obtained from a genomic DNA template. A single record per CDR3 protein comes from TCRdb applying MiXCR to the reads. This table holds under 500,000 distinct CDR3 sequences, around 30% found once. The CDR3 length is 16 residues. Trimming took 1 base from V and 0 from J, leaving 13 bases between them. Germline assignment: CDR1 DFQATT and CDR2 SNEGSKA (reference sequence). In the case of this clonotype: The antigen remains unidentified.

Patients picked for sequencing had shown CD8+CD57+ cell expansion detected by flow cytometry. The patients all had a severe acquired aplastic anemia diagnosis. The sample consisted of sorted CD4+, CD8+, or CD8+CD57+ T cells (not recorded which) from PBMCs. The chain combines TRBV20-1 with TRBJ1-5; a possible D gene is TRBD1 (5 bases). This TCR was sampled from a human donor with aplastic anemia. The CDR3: CSARGVRGYSNQPQHF. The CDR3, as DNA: TGCAGTGCTAGAGGGGTTAGGGGATATAGCAATCAGCCCCAGCATTTT.